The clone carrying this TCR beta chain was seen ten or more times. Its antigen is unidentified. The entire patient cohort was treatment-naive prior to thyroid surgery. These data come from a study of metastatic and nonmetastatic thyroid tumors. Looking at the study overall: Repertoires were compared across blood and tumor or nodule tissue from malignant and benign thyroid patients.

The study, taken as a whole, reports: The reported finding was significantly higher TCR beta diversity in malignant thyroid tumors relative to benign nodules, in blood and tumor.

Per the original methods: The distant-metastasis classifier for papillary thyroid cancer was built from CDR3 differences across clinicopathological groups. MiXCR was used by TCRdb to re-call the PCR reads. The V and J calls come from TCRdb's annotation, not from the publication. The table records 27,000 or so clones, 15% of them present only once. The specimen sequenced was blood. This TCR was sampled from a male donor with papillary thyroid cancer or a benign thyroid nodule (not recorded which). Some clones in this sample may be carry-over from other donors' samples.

The chain's CDR3 is CASSLPYDRADQAFF. CDR3 in DNA: TGTGCCAGCAGCTTACCTTACGACAGGGCGGATCAAGCTTTCTTT. The chain combines TRBV7-6 with TRBJ1-1; 7 nucleotides agree with TRBD1. After removal of 2 bases from V and 9 bases from J, the junction contained 12 bases not matched to a gene. The CDR3 is 15 residues long. Germline loops: CDR1 SGHVS, CDR2 FNYEAQ.